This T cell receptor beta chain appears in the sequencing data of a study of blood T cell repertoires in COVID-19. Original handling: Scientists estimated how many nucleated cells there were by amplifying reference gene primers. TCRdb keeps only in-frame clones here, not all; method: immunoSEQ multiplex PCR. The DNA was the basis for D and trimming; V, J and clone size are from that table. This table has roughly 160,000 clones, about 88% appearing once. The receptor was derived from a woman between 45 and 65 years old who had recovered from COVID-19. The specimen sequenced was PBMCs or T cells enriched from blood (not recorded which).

In DNA form, the CDR3 reads TGTGCCAGTAGTCCAGACAGCACGGGGAACACTGAAGCTTTCTTT. Protein sequence: CASSPDSTGNTEAFF. The V and J genes are TRBV19 and TRBJ1-1, with D possibly TRBD1 on 5 matching bases. With 5 bases removed from V and 1 base from J, the gap between germline ends came to 14 bases. This CDR3 region has 15 residues. Germline CDR1 LNHDA, CDR2 SQIVND (reference sequence).